What follows is one T cell receptor beta chain and its context. Its antigen is as yet unknown. All the donors were Caucasian adults who lived in Nashville, Tennessee. It was into CD45RA+ naive and CD45RA-negative memory subsets that the CD4+ cells were split. Sequencing was performed with immunoSEQ multiplex PCR; in TCRdb, only in-frame clones are kept and a portion is missing. Seen here are about 1.5 million clones, more than 95% observed once, and the top ten hold roughly 1.2%. The entry originates in a study of shared clonotypes between healthy human individuals. Study conclusions and caveats: The sampled material consisted only of blood, and tissue repertoires are likely to differ. About 5% of naive CD4 clonotypes were shared across several donors.

The receptor was isolated from a man aged 25-45 years in good health. The sample comprised naive CD4+ T cells sorted from blood. The subset: CD45RA+ positively selected.

The CDR3 protein is CASSSTESISGNTIYF. In DNA form, the CDR3 reads TGTGCCAGCTCATCGACAGAAAGTATCTCTGGAAACACCATATATTTT. This chain links TRBV18 with TRBJ1-3, with D possibly being TRBD1 (5 bases). The CDR3 contains 16 residues. V was cut by 5 bases and J by 0 bases, with 14 bases left in between. The germline CDR1 and CDR2 sequences are KGHSH and LQKENI.